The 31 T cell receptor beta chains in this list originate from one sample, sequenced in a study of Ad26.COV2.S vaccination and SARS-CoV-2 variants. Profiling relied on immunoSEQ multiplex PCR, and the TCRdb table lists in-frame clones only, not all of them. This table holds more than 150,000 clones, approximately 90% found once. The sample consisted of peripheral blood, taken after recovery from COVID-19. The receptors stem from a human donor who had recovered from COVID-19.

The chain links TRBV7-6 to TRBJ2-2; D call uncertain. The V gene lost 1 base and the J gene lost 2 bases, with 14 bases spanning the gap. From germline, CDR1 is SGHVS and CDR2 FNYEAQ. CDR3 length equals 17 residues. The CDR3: CASSLVSGIYNTGELFF. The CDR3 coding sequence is TGTGCCAGCAGCTTAGTTTCTGGGATATATAACACCGGGGAGCTGTTTTTT. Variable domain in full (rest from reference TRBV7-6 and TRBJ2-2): GAGVSQSPRYKVTKRGQDVALRCDPISGHVSLYWYRQALGQGPEFLTYFNYEAQQDKSGLPNDRFSAERPEGSISTLTIQRTEQRDSAMYRCASSLVSGIYNTGELFFGEGSRLTVL.

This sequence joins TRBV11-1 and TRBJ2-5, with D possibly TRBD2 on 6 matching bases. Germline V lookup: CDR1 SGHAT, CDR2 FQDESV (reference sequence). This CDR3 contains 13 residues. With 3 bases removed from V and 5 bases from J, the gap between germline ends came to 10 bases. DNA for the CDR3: TGTGCCAGCAGCTTCGTTGGGGGGGAGACCCAGTACTTC. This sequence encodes CASSFVGGETQYF.

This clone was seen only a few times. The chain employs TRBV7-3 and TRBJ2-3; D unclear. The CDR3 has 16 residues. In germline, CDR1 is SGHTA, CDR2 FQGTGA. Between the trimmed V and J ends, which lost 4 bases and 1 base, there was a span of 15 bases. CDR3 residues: CASSSQAYRGTDTQYF. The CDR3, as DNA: TGTGCCAGCAGCTCCCAGGCCTATAGGGGCACAGATACGCAGTATTTT. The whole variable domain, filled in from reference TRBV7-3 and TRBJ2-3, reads GAGVSQTPSNKVTEKGKYVELRCDPISGHTALYWYRQSLGQGPEFLIYFQGTGAADDSGLPNDRFFAVRPEGSVSTLKIQRTERGDSAVYLCASSSQAYRGTDTQYFGPGTRLTVL.

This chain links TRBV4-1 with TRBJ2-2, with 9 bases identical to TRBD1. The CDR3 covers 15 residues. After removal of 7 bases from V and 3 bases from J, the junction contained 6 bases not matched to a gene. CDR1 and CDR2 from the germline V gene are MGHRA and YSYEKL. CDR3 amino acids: CASMPGQGYTGELFF. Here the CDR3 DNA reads TGCGCCAGCATGCCGGGACAGGGATACACCGGGGAGCTGTTTTTT.

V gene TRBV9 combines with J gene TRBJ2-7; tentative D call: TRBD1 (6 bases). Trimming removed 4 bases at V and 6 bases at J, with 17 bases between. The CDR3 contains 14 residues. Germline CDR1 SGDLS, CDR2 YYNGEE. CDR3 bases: TGTGCCAGCAGCCCCGGGACACAAGCTCTCGAGCAGTACTTC. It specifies CASSPGTQALEQYF.

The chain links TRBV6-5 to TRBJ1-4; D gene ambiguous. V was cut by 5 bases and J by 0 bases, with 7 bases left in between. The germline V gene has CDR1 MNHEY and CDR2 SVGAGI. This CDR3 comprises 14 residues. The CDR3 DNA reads TGTGCCAGCAGTCTAACAACAACTAATGAAAAACTGTTTTTT. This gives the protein CASSLTTTNEKLFF.

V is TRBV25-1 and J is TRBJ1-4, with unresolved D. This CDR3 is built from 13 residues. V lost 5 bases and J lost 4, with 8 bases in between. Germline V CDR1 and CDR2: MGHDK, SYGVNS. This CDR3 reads CASSKQINEKLFF. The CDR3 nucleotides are TGTGCCAGCAGTAAACAGATTAATGAAAAACTGTTTTTT.

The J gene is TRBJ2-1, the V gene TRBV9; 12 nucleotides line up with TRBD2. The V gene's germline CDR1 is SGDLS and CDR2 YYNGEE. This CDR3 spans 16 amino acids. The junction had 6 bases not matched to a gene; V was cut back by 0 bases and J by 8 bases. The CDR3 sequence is CASSVAGLAGWDEQFF. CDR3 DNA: TGTGCCAGCAGCGTAGCTGGACTAGCGGGATGGGATGAGCAGTTCTTC.

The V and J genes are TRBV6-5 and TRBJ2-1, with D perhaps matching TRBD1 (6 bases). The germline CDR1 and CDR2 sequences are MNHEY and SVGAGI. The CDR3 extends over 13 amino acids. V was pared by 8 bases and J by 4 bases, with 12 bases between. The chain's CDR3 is CASARQEYNEQFF. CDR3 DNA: TGTGCCAGCGCAAGACAGGAGTACAATGAGCAGTTCTTC.

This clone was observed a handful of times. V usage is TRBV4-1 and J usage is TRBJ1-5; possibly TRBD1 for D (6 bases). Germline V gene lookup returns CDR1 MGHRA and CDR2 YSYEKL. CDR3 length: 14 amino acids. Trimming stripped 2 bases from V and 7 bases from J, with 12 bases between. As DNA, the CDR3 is TGCGCCAGCAGCCAATGGAGGGGGGAGCAGCCCCAGCATTTT. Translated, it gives CASSQWRGEQPQHF.

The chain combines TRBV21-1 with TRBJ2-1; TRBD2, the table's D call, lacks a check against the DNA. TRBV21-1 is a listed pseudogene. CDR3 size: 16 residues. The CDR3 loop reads CASSKARTSGYNEQFF. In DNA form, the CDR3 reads TGTGCCAGCAGCAAAGCAAGGACTAGCGGTTACAATGAGCAGTTCTTC.

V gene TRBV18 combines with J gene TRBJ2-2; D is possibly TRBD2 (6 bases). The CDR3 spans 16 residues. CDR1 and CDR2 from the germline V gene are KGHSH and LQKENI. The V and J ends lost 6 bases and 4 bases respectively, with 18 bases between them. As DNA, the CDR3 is TGTGCCAGCTCCCCAGGAGGAGGGAAGGGCACCGGGGAGCTGTTTTTT. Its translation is CASSPGGGKGTGELFF.

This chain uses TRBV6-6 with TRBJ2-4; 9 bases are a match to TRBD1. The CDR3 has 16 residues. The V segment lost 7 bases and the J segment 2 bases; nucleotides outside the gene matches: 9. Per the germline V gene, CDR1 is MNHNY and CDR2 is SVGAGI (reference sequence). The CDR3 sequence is CASTTQGAQTKNIQYF. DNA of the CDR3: TGTGCCAGCACTACACAGGGGGCGCAGACCAAAAACATTCAGTACTTC.

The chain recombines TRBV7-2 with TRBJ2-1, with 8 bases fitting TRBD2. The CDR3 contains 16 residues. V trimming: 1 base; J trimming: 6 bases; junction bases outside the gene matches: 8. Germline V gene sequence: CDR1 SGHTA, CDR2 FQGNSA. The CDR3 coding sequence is TGTGCCAGCAGCTTAGTGGGTCGGGGGGGCCGCAATGAGCAGTTCTTC. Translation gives CASSLVGRGGRNEQFF.

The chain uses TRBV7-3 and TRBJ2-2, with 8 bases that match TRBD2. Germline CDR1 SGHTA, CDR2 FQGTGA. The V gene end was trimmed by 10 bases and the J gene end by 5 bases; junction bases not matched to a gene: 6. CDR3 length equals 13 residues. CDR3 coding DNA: TGTGCCACCCGGGGGGGCCGGACCGGGGAGCTGTTTTTT. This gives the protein CATRGGRTGELFF.

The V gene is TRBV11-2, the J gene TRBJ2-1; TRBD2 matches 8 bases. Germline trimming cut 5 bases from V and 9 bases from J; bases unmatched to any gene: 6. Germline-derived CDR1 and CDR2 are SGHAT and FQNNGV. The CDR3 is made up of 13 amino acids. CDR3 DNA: TGTGCCAGCAGCCGGGGGGGAGCGTCTGAGCAGTTCTTC. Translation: CASSRGGASEQFF.

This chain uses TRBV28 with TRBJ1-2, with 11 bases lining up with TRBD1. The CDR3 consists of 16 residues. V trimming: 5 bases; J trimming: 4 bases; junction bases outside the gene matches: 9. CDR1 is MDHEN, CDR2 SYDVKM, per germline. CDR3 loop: CASSTGPGQGVYGYTF. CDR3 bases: TGTGCCAGCAGTACTGGCCCGGGACAGGGGGTCTATGGCTACACCTTC.

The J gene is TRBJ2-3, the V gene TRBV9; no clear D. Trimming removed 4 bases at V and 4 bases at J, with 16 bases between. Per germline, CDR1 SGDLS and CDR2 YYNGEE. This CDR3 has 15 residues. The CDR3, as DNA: TGTGCCAGCAGCCCCGGGTCCTGGTCCTCAGATACGCAGTATTTT. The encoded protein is CASSPGSWSSDTQYF.

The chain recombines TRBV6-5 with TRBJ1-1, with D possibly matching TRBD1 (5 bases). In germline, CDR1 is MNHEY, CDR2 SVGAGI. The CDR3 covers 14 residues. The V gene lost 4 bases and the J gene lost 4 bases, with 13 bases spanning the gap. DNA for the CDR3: TGTGCCAGCAGTTCCCCCGGGGGGATCACTGAAGCTTTCTTT. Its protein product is CASSSPGGITEAFF.

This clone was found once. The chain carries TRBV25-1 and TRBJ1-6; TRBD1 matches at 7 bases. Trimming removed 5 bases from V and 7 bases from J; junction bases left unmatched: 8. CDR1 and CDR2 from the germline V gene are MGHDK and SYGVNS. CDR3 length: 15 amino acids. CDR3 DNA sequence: TGTGCCAGCAGTCTGACAGGGAACAGGAATTCACCCCTCCACTTT. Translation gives CASSLTGNRNSPLHF.

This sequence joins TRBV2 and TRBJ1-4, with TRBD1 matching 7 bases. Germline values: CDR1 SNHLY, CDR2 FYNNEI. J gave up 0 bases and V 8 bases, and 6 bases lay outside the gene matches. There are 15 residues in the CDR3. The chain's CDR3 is CASRGQATTNEKLFF. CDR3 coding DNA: TGTGCCAGCCGTGGACAGGCCACAACTAATGAAAAACTGTTTTTT. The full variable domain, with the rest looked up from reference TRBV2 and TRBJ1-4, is EPEVTQTPSHQVTQMGQEVILRCVPISNHLYFYWYRQILGQKVEFLVSFYNNEISEKSEIFDDQFSVERPDGSNFTLKIRSTKLEDSAMYFCASRGQATTNEKLFFGSGTQLSVL.

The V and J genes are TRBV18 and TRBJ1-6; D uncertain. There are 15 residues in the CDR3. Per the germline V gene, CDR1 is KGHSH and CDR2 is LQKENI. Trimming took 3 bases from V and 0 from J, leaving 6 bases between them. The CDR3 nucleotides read TGTGCCAGCTCACCGGCCAGCTCCTATAATTCACCCCTCCACTTT. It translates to CASSPASSYNSPLHF.

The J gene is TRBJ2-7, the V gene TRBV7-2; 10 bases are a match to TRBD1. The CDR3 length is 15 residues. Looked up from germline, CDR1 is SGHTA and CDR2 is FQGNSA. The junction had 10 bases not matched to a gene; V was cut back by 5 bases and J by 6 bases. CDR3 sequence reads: CASSRAGQGISEQYF. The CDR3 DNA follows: TGTGCCAGCAGCAGAGCGGGACAGGGGATTTCCGAGCAGTACTTC.

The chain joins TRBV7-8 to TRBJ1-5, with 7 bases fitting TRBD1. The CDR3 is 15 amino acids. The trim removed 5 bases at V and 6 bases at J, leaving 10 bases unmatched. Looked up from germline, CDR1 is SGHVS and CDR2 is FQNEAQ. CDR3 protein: CASSMDRLGSQPQHF. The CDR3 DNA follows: TGTGCCAGCAGCATGGACAGGCTAGGGAGTCAGCCCCAGCATTTT.

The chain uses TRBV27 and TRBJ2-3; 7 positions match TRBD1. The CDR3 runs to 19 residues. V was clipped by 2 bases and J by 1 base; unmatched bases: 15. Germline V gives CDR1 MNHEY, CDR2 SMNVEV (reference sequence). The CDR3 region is CASSLKYRRGPSRTDTQYF. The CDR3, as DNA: TGTGCCAGCAGTTTAAAATACCGAAGGGGGCCCTCTCGCACAGATACGCAGTATTTT.

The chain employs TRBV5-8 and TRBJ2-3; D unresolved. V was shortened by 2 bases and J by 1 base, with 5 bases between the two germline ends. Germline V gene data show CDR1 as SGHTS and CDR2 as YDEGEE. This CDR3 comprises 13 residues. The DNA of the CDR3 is TGTGCCAGCAGCTTAGGACGCACAGATACGCAGTATTTT. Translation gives CASSLGRTDTQYF.

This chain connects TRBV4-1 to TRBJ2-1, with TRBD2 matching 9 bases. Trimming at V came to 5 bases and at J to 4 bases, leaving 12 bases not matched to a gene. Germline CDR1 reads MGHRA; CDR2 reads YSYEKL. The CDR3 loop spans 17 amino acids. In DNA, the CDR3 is TGCGCCAGCAGCGCCCAGGATCTAGCGGGGTTTTACAATGAGCAGTTCTTC. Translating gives CASSAQDLAGFYNEQFF.

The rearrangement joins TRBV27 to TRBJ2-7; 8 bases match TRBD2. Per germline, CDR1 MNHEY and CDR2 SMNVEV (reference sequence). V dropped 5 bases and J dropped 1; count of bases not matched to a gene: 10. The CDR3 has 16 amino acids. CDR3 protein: CASSPIRGRLSYEQYF. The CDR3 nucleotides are TGTGCCAGCAGTCCCATTCGCGGGAGGTTGTCCTACGAGCAGTACTTC.

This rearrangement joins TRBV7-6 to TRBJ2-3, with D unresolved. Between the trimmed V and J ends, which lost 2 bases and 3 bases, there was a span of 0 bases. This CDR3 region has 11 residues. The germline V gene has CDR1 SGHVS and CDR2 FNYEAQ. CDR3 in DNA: TGTGCCAGCAGCTTAACAGATACGCAGTATTTT. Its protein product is CASSLTDTQYF. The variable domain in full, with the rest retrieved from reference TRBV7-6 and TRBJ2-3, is GAGVSQSPRYKVTKRGQDVALRCDPISGHVSLYWYRQALGQGPEFLTYFNYEAQQDKSGLPNDRFSAERPEGSISTLTIQRTEQRDSAMYRCASSLTDTQYFGPGTRLTVL.

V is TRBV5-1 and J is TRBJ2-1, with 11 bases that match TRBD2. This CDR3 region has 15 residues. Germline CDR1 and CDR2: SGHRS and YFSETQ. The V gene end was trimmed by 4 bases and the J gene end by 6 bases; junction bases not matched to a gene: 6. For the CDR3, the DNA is TGCGCCAGCAGCCCTACTAGCGGGAGCTTCAATGAGCAGTTCTTC. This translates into CASSPTSGSFNEQFF.

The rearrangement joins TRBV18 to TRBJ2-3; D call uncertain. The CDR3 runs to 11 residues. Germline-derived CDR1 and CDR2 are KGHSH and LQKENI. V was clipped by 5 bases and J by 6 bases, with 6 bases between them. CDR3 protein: CASSSTDTQYF. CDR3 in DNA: TGTGCCAGCTCATCAACGGATACGCAGTATTTT.